The next 18 T cell receptor beta chains were all read from a single sample in a study of tumor and adjacent non-tumor tissue in lung cancer. TCRbeta libraries were built with three rounds of nested PCR, modified from ARM-PCR. TCRdb re-called the multiplex PCR reads with MiXCR, one entry per CDR3 protein. Seen here are about 98,000 distinct CDR3 sequences, 80% observed once, and the top ten hold 30%. The template was RNA from unsorted bulk tissue. The normal lung tissue was taken more than 3 cm from the tumor edge. Material for sequencing was distant non-tumor lung tissue. Receptors originate from a man in his 60s with small cell lung cancer.

This clonotype was observed once. It is likely a read error, because the conserved phenylalanine at the end of the CDR3 is missing. The DNA is omitted, as the CDR3 cannot be located on it reliably, and the CDR3 follows TCRdb's listing. The chain carries TRBV6-5 and TRBJ1-4. The CDR3 sequence runs 16 residues, both termini included. Looked up from germline, CDR1 is MNHEY and CDR2 is SVGAGI. This CDR3 is CASTTKNSATNEKPYY.

This clonotype has at least ten counts. The gene calls are TRBV13 and TRBJ1-1; no firm D call. The germline V and J ends were trimmed by 6 bases and 0 bases, with 14 bases remaining between them. From germline, CDR1 is PRHDT and CDR2 FYEKMQ (reference sequence). There are 15 residues in the CDR3. CDR3: CASRTRGGMNTEAFF. The CDR3 nucleotides read TGTGCCAGCAGGACTCGGGGAGGCATGAACACTGAAGCTTTCTTT.

The chain has TRBV5-4 and TRBJ2-2, with a tentative D call TRBD1 (6 bases). V gave up 4 bases and J gave up 2 bases, with 12 bases separating them. The germline V gene has CDR1 SGHNT and CDR2 YYREEE (reference sequence). The CDR3 runs 15 residues. The CDR3 region has the DNA TGTGCCAGCAGCATGGGGGCGGAAAACACCGGGGAGCTGTTTTTT. Amino acid sequence: CASSMGAENTGELFF.

V usage is TRBV29-1 and J usage is TRBJ1-1; TRBD1 might be the D (5 bases). Germline assignment: CDR1 SQVTM and CDR2 ANQGSEA. There are 13 residues in the CDR3. Trimming cost V 8 bases and J 0 bases, with 13 bases left between them. The chain's CDR3 is CSNLQDLNTEAFF. CDR3 nucleotides: TGCAGCAATCTACAGGACCTGAACACTGAAGCTTTCTTT.

This clonotype was counted at least ten times. The J gene is TRBJ1-5, the V gene TRBV20-1; D gene unclear. The CDR3 sequence is 14 residues long. V was clipped by 0 bases and J by 2 bases, with 8 bases between them. Per germline, CDR1 DFQATT and CDR2 SNEGSKA (reference sequence). CDR3 nucleotides: TGCAGTGCTAGAGATGGCGGGGGCAATCAGCCCCAGCATTTT. Protein product: CSARDGGGNQPQHF.

This clonotype was seen more than once but under ten times. The gene calls are TRBV7-9 and TRBJ2-5; 7 nucleotides agree with TRBD1. V shed 8 bases and J 4 bases; nucleotides not matched to a gene: 4. The CDR3 totals 12 residues. Germline CDR1 and CDR2: SEHNR and FQNEAQ (reference sequence). The CDR3 spells CASGDRVETQYF. The CDR3 DNA is TGTGCCAGCGGCGACAGGGTAGAGACCCAGTACTTC. The complete variable domain, with remaining parts taken from reference TRBV7-9 and TRBJ2-5, reads DTGVSQNPRHKITKRGQNVTFRCDPISEHNRLYWYRQTLGQGPEFLTYFQNEAQLEKSRLLSDRFSAERPKGSFSTLEIQRTEQGDSAMYLCASGDRVETQYFGPGTRLLVL.

This clonotype appeared a single time. The chain joins TRBV4-1 to TRBJ2-1, with no clear D. The CDR3 contains 13 residues. V lost 9 bases, J lost 8 bases, and 17 bases lay in between. Looked up from germline, CDR1 is MGHRA and CDR2 is YSYEKL. The CDR3, as DNA: TGCGCCAGTTGTGAAGTACCTTCGGATGAGCAGTTCTTC. It encodes CASCEVPSDEQFF.

Note on this clonotype: At one end the junction does not follow the germline gene, possibly because of a read error. The chain couples TRBV6-5 to TRBJ2-1; TRBD2 agrees at 10 bases. Germline CDR1 is MNHEY and CDR2 is SVGAGI. This CDR3 spans 16 amino acids. CDR3 amino acids: CANCMASGSTYDEQFF. CDR3 nucleotides: TGTGCCAACTGTATGGCTAGCGGGAGTACCTACGATGAGCAGTTCTTC.

This clonotype was recorded many times. The chain recombines TRBV5-4 with TRBJ1-1, with D tentatively TRBD1 (6 bases). V was pared by 4 bases and J by 6 bases, with 16 bases between. CDR1 and CDR2 (germline): SGHNT, YYREEE (reference sequence). CDR3 size: 14 residues. CDR3 loop: CASSIYRVGAEAFF. The CDR3 coding sequence is TGTGCCAGCAGCATATACAGGGTGGGCGCTGAAGCTTTCTTT.

This clonotype was detected a few times. The chain is built from TRBV11-1 and TRBJ2-7; 12 bases line up with TRBD2. V trimming: 5 bases; J trimming: 5 bases; junction bases outside the gene matches: 7. Germline V CDR1 and CDR2: SGHAT, FQDESV (reference sequence). The CDR3 consists of 15 residues. The CDR3 reads CASSRTSGTADEQYF. The CDR3 bases are TGTGCCAGCAGCAGGACTAGCGGGACGGCAGACGAGCAGTACTTC. The full variable domain, with the rest looked up from reference TRBV11-1 and TRBJ2-7, is EAEVAQSPRYKITEKSQAVAFWCDPISGHATLYWYRQILGQGPELLVQFQDESVVDDSQLPKDRFSAERLKGVDSTLKIQPAELGDSAMYLCASSRTSGTADEQYFGPGTRLTVT.

Of note for this clonotype: This clone may be a read error of a much larger clone one base away. The chain is built from TRBV6-2 or TRBV6-3 and TRBJ2-5; the match to TRBD2 covers 8 bases. The germline V gene encodes CDR1 MNHEY and CDR2 SVGEGT. V lost 6 bases, J lost 7 bases, and 7 bases stayed unmatched. The CDR3 loop spans 13 amino acids. In DNA, the CDR3 is TGTGCCAGCAGAGGTAGCGGGACGGGGACCCAGTACTTC. Translation: CASRGSGTGTQYF.

As to this clonotype: The junction departs from the called germline gene at one end, perhaps through a read error. The V call is TRBV5-1, the J call TRBJ2-7; D is perhaps TRBD1 or TRBD2 (5 bases each). Germline lookup yields CDR1 SGHRS and CDR2 YFSETQ. CDR3 length equals 13 residues. The CDR3 nucleotides are TGCGTCAGCAGAGAGGGGAACTCCCACGAGCAGTACTTC. This translates into CVSREGNSHEQYF.

The chain uses TRBV5-6 and TRBJ2-6, with D unclear. With 4 bases removed from V and 2 bases from J, the gap between germline ends came to 13 bases. Germline V gene data show CDR1 as SGHDT and CDR2 as YYEEEE. There are 16 residues in the CDR3. CDR3 in amino acids: CASSMVGWAGANVLTF. CDR3 DNA: TGTGCCAGCAGCATGGTTGGGTGGGCTGGGGCCAACGTCCTGACTTTC.

This clonotype appeared a single time. A much larger clone sits a single nucleotide away, making a read error possible. Likely a read error: the CDR3 ends without its conserved phenylalanine or tryptophan. The chain couples TRBV20-1 to TRBJ2-5; D possibly corresponds to TRBD2 (5 bases). The CDR3 spans 12 residues. V was trimmed by 6 bases and J by 0 bases, leaving 8 bases between them. Germline V gene sequence: CDR1 DFQATT, CDR2 SNEGSKA (reference sequence). The CDR3, as DNA: TGCAGTGCAGACGGGGACCAAGAGACCCAGTACTTA. As protein: CSADGDQETQYL.

With regard to this clonotype: One junction end disagrees with the germline gene, perhaps due to a read error. V usage is TRBV19 and J usage is TRBJ1-5, with TRBD1 identical over 7 bases. The CDR3 consists of 14 residues. Germline lookup yields CDR1 LNHDA and CDR2 SQIVND (reference sequence). CDR3 nucleotides: TGTGCCAGTAGTATCGACAGGGTCCCATGGCCCCAGCTTTTT. This encodes CASSIDRVPWPQLF.

This sequence joins TRBV11-2 and TRBJ2-3, with TRBD2 matching 7 bases. The DNA end is more similar to TRBJ2-7, so the J call may be wrong. This CDR3 comprises 16 residues. Per germline, CDR1 SGHAT and CDR2 FQNNGV. CDR3 region: CASRGGAGLSTDTQYF. CDR3 DNA: TGTGCCAGCAGGGGAGGGGCGGGGCTCAGCACAGATACGCAGTACTTC.

As regards this clonotype: Without the conserved terminal phenylalanine or tryptophan, this CDR3 likely stems from a read error. The chain uses TRBV28 and TRBJ2-5; 9 nucleotides match TRBD2. This CDR3 is 17 amino acids long. The germline V gene has CDR1 MDHEN and CDR2 SYDVKM. The CDR3 loop reads CTSSSRVVAGEEETQYL. Here the CDR3 DNA reads TGTACCAGCAGTTCCCGGGTGGTAGCGGGGGAGGAGGAGACCCAGTACCTC.

With respect to this clonotype: A much larger clone differs by one base, so this may be a read error. The chain uses TRBV5-8 and TRBJ2-5; TRBD1 matches 8 bases. Germline values: CDR1 SGHTS, CDR2 YDEGEE. Germline trimming cut 5 bases from V and 4 bases from J; bases unmatched to any gene: 4. CDR3 size: 13 residues. CDR3 coding DNA: TGTGCCAGCAGACCAACAGGGGGAGAGACCCAGTACTTC. It translates to CASRPTGGETQYF.